This T cell receptor beta chain was obtained from a study of neurological immune-mediated disorders. TCRdb reprocessed the 5' RACE reads via MiXCR and lists one record per CDR3 protein. This table has about 66,000 distinct CDR3 sequences, under 5% appearing once. The sample holds a few counts of this clonotype. The unsorted libraries had their origin in 2 million PBMCs stored at -80 C. Germline V gene sequence: CDR1 DFQATT, CDR2 SNEGSKA (reference sequence). Trimming stripped 3 bases from V and 0 bases from J, with 12 bases between. The CDR3 is made up of 14 amino acids. The V call is TRBV20-1, the J call TRBJ2-7; D is perhaps TRBD1 (5 bases). The TCR was taken from a man aged 25-45 years with multiple sclerosis. Sequencing used PBMCs. As DNA, the CDR3 is TGCAGTGCTAGCCCTGGGGCAGACTCCTACGAGCAGTACGTC. Translating gives CSASPGADSYEQYV.